This T cell receptor beta chain was retrieved from a study of T cells after yellow fever vaccination. Each CDR3 protein is one row after TCRdb ran MiXCR on the 5' RACE reads. The table shows about 120,000 distinct CDR3 sequences, with roughly 10% occurring only once. This clonotype was counted between two and nine times. The CDR3 runs 16 residues. CDR1 is PRHDT and CDR2 is FYEKMQ in the germline V gene (reference sequence). Germline trimming cut 4 bases from V and 2 bases from J; bases unmatched to any gene: 5. The material was CD8+ T cells sorted from PBMCs, obtained on the day of the yellow fever booster vaccination. The rearrangement uses TRBV13 and TRBJ1-5; 10 bases map to TRBD1. This clonotype was obtained from a man aged 18 to 29 who received the YFV17D yellow fever vaccine. CDR3 bases: TGTGCCAGCAGCTCCGGACAGGGGGAGGGCAATCAGCCCCAGCATTTT. This encodes CASSSGQGEGNQPQHF.